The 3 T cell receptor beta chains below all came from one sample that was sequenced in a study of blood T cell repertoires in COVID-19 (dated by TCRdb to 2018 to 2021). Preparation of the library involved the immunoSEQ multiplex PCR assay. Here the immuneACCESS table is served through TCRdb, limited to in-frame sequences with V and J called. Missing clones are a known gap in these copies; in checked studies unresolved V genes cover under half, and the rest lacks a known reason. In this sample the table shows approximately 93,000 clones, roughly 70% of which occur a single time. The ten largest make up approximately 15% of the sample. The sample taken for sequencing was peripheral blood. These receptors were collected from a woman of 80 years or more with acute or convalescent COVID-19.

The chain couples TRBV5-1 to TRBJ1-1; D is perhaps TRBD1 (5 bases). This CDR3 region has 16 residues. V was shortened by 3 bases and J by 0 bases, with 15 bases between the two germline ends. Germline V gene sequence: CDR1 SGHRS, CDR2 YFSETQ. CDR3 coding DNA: TGCGCCAGCAGCTACGGGACTCCATTGATGAACACTGAAGCTTTCTTT. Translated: CASSYGTPLMNTEAFF.

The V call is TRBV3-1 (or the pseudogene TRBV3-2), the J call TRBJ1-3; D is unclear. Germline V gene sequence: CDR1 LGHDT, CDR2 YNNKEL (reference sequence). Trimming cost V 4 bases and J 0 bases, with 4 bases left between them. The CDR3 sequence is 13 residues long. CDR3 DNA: TGTGCCAGCAGCCCCAACTCTGGAAACACCATATATTTT. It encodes CASSPNSGNTIYF.

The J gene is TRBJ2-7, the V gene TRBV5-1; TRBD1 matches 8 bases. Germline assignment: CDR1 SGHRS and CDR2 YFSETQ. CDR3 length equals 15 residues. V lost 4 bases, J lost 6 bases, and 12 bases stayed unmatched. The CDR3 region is CASSLTKWDRIEQYF. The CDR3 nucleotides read TGCGCCAGCAGCCTCACAAAATGGGACAGGATCGAGCAGTACTTC.